The present entry profiles one T cell receptor (beta chain) with its context. Its antigen is currently unknown. These data come from a study of monozygotic twins with inflammatory bowel disease. General observations from the study: Healthy twins shared more clonotypes with others than IBD patients, most markedly active ones.

TCRdb reworked the 5' RACE reads into one entry per CDR3 protein, no DNA. The listing contains some 300,000 distinct CDR3 sequences. The TCR originated in a human donor with ulcerative colitis or Crohn's disease, or a healthy co-twin of an affected twin (not recorded which). Sequencing was carried out using blood.

The CDR3 loop reads CASRTPSSAQSYNEQFF. The chain employs TRBV28 and TRBJ2-1; the D call of TRBD1 rests on TCRdb alone, since no DNA is present to check it. This CDR3 comprises 17 residues. Per germline, CDR1 MDHEN and CDR2 SYDVKM.